This entry lists 17 T cell receptor beta chains sequenced from one sample in a study of PD-1 blockade in classical Hodgkin lymphoma. Every patient relapsed after autologous stem cell transplantation, and brentuximab vedotin exposure varied. Sequencing was performed with immunoSEQ multiplex PCR; in TCRdb, only in-frame clones are kept and a portion is missing. The table records 65,000 to 95,000 clones, about nine tenths of them present only once. This sample comprised peripheral blood mononuclear cells (PBMCs), obtained at baseline. These receptors came from a human donor with classical Hodgkin lymphoma.

V is TRBV5-4 and J is TRBJ2-1; maybe TRBD2 (6 bases). Per germline, CDR1 SGHNT and CDR2 YYREEE (reference sequence). With 0 bases removed from V and 6 bases from J, the gap between germline ends came to 13 bases. This CDR3 spans 15 amino acids. The CDR3 DNA reads as TGTGCCAGCAGCTTGGTTGATACTAGCCGCAATGAGCAGTTCTTC. This codes for CASSLVDTSRNEQFF.

The V and J genes are TRBV27 and TRBJ1-2; D is unclear. The V gene's germline CDR1 is MNHEY and CDR2 SMNVEV (reference sequence). The CDR3 contains 14 residues. The germline V and J ends were trimmed by 5 bases and 3 bases, with 13 bases remaining between them. CDR3 DNA sequence: TGTGCCAGCAGTCCCCCCCGCAGCCACTATGGCTACACCTTC. This encodes CASSPPRSHYGYTF.

The V and J genes are TRBV4-1 and TRBJ2-1; TRBD2 is a possible D gene (6 bases). The CDR3 sequence is 15 residues long. The germline V and J ends were trimmed by 4 bases and 2 bases, with 12 bases remaining between them. Germline V gene lookup returns CDR1 MGHRA and CDR2 YSYEKL. The CDR3 loop is CASSLSGSAYNEQFF. DNA for the CDR3: TGCGCCAGCAGCCTGTCCGGGAGTGCCTACAATGAGCAGTTCTTC.

This clone was seen once. The chain links TRBV5-1 to TRBJ1-2; perhaps TRBD1 as D (5 bases). Germline values: CDR1 SGHRS, CDR2 YFSETQ. V lost 4 bases, J lost 8 bases, and 21 bases lay in between. The CDR3 spans 15 residues. The CDR3 loop is CASSLPLQGIEGYTF. CDR3 bases: TGCGCCAGCAGCCTACCCCTCCAGGGCATCGAAGGCTACACCTTC.

A single count supports this clone. The genes are TRBV5-1 and TRBJ1-1; maybe TRBD1 (5 bases). V was trimmed by 1 base and J by 4 bases, leaving 11 bases between them. The CDR3 length is 14 residues. Germline assignment: CDR1 SGHRS and CDR2 YFSETQ. CDR3 sequence reads: CASSLIGAGTEAFF. Here the CDR3 DNA reads TGCGCCAGCAGCTTGATAGGGGCGGGCACTGAAGCTTTCTTT.

The CDR3 sequence is CASSFTNTGELFF. CDR3 sequence (DNA): TGTGCCAGCAGCTTCACAAACACCGGGGAGCTGTTTTTT. The chain links TRBV13 to TRBJ2-2; no reliable D call. Deletions cut 3 bases from V and 2 bases from J, with 4 bases between. This CDR3 spans 13 amino acids. Germline CDR1 reads PRHDT; CDR2 reads FYEKMQ (reference sequence).

This sequence joins TRBV27 and TRBJ2-1, with 8 bases lining up with TRBD1. The CDR3 covers 15 residues. Looked up from germline, CDR1 is MNHEY and CDR2 is SMNVEV (reference sequence). Trimming removed 1 base from V and 7 bases from J; junction bases left unmatched: 6. The CDR3 coding sequence is TGTGCCAGCAGTTTATTGAACAGGGGGGTAAATGAGCAGTTCTTC. This sequence encodes CASSLLNRGVNEQFF.

CDR3 sequence: CASSLDTGLAERVHGELFF. The CDR3 DNA follows: TGTGCCAGCAGCTTAGATACGGGACTCGCTGAGCGCGTTCACGGGGAGCTGTTTTTT. The V and J genes are TRBV7-9 and TRBJ2-2, with a weak D call TRBD2 (6 bases). V was pared by 1 base and J by 7 bases, with 25 bases between. Germline V lookup: CDR1 SEHNR, CDR2 FQNEAQ (reference sequence). CDR3 length: 19 residues.

This clone was found once. The rearrangement links TRBV4-2 to TRBJ2-3, with TRBD1 identical over 8 bases. The CDR3 is made up of 16 amino acids. Germline loops: CDR1 LGHNA, CDR2 YNFKEQ. The ends lost 4 bases at V and 5 bases at J; junction bases unmatched: 11. DNA of the CDR3: TGTGCCAGCAGCCTAGAAGACAGGGGTGTGGTAGATACGCAGTATTTT. Encoded protein: CASSLEDRGVVDTQYF.

CDR3 loop: CASSFGTFYGYTF. The CDR3 DNA follows: TGTGCCAGCAGTTTTGGGACATTCTATGGCTACACCTTC. V and J are TRBV27 and TRBJ1-2, with D perhaps TRBD1 (6 bases). There are 13 residues in the CDR3. Germline V gene sequence: CDR1 MNHEY, CDR2 SMNVEV (reference sequence). V dropped 3 bases and J dropped 4 bases, with 9 bases sitting between them.

In its sample, this clone was seen a few times. The rearrangement joins TRBV18 to TRBJ2-3; D is uncertain. CDR3 length equals 13 residues. Germline lookup yields CDR1 KGHSH and CDR2 LQKENI. V lost 5 bases and J 5 bases, leaving 11 bases between the germline ends. DNA for the CDR3: TGTGCCAGCTCATATACGGTCGGAGATACGCAGTATTTT. The encoded protein is CASSYTVGDTQYF.

This chain uses TRBV7-6 with TRBJ2-3; D is uncertain. Germline CDR1 reads SGHVS; CDR2 reads FNYEAQ. The CDR3 covers 15 residues. Trimming left V 0 bases short and J 3 bases short, with 10 bases between. The CDR3 coding sequence is TGTGCCAGCAGCTTAGCGAGCGTAGGAACAGATACGCAGTATTTT. This translates into CASSLASVGTDTQYF.

The gene calls are TRBV7-8 and TRBJ1-1; D ambiguous. V was cut by 1 base and J by 9 bases, with 9 bases left in between. The CDR3 spans 12 residues. Germline-derived CDR1 and CDR2 are SGHVS and FQNEAQ. The CDR3 DNA is TGTGCCAGCAGCTTAGATCGAGGGAAAGCTTTCTTT. This gives the protein CASSLDRGKAFF. The complete variable domain, with remaining parts taken from reference TRBV7-8 and TRBJ1-1, reads GAGVSQSPRYKVAKRGQDVALRCDPISGHVSLFWYQQALGQGPEFLTYFQNEAQLDKSGLPSDRFFAERPEGSVSTLKIQRTQQEDSAVYLCASSLDRGKAFFGQGTRLTVV.

This chain links TRBV13 with TRBJ2-3; TRBD2 matches 8 bases. The CDR3 covers 15 residues. Germline values: CDR1 PRHDT, CDR2 FYEKMQ (reference sequence). V dropped 7 bases and J dropped 4; count of bases not matched to a gene: 10. The CDR3 region has the DNA TGTGCCAGCACATCAAGCGGGAGCGAGGCAGATACGCAGTATTTT. It is translated as CASTSSGSEADTQYF. Combining the CDR3 with reference TRBV13 and TRBJ2-3 gives the whole variable domain AAGVIQSPRHLIKEKRETATLKCYPIPRHDTVYWYQQGPGQDPQFLISFYEKMQSDKGSIPDRFSAQQFSDYHSELNMSSLELGDSALYFCASTSSGSEADTQYFGPGTRLTVL.

The rearrangement uses TRBV6-1 and TRBJ1-2, with D tentatively TRBD1 (5 bases). Trimming pared 2 bases from V and 2 bases from J, leaving 9 bases between. The germline CDR1 and CDR2 sequences are MNHNS and SASEGT. This CDR3 region has 14 residues. The CDR3 nucleotides are TGTGCCAGCAGTGAATATACAGGAAACTATGGCTACACCTTC. Residues: CASSEYTGNYGYTF.

J is TRBJ1-2 and V is TRBV7-9, with TRBD1 matching over 7 bases. The V gene end was trimmed by 5 bases and the J gene end by 8 bases; junction bases not matched to a gene: 11. There are 14 residues in the CDR3. Germline V gene sequence: CDR1 SEHNR, CDR2 FQNEAQ (reference sequence). CDR3 sequence reads: CASSPGQPNRGYTF. The CDR3 DNA reads TGTGCCAGCAGCCCGGGACAGCCCAATCGAGGCTACACCTTC.

This clone came up a few times. This chain uses TRBV14 with TRBJ2-2; D ambiguous. V was shortened by 1 base and J by 5 bases, with 2 bases between the two germline ends. The V gene's germline CDR1 is SGHDN and CDR2 FVKESK. The CDR3 has 12 amino acids. The CDR3 spells CASSQVTGELFF. CDR3 nucleotide sequence: TGTGCCAGCAGCCAAGTGACCGGGGAGCTGTTTTTT.